The 31 T cell receptor beta chains in this list originate from one sample, sequenced in a study of persistence of HIV-infected CD4 T cells. These receptors lack a known antigen. The stimulus was lysate of CMV-infected fibroblasts, around 9.3 ug/mL. CD40L/CD69 double-negative CD45RO-high memory CD4+ T cells were collected. The libraries were made with immunoSEQ version 4 in survey mode. Assay used: immunoSEQ multiplex PCR; TCRdb lists only in-frame clones, some missing. The top ten hold roughly 1.5% of the sample, which has roughly 41,000 clones, approximately 80% seen once. The sequencing here drew on CD4+ T cells sorted from PBMCs after approximately 20-hour stimulation, taken from a patient who received antiretroviral therapy. The receptors shown here come from an adult man with HIV who was CMV-seropositive.

The chain combines TRBV3-1 (or the pseudogene TRBV3-2) with TRBJ2-1; 9 bases map to TRBD2. Germline CDR1 is LGHDT and CDR2 is YNNKEL (reference sequence). The CDR3 consists of 17 residues. Trimming cost V 4 bases and J 7 bases; bases outside gene matches: 14. The CDR3 region is CASSRSVGTSRMNEQFF. The CDR3 bases are TGTGCCAGCAGCCGATCAGTGGGGACTAGCAGGATGAATGAGCAGTTCTTC.

This clone showed up just once. The chain recombines TRBV10-3 with TRBJ1-2; TRBD1 matches at 8 bases. Germline CDR1 ENHRY, CDR2 SYGVKD. The CDR3 is made up of 15 amino acids. Trimming at V came to 3 bases and at J to 3 bases, leaving 6 bases not matched to a gene. The CDR3 sequence is CAISESQDRDYGYTF. Written as DNA, the CDR3 is TGTGCCATCAGTGAATCCCAGGACAGGGACTATGGCTACACCTTC.

This clone was seen only a few times. The genes are TRBV7-6 and TRBJ1-3; the D is unclear. V gave up 4 bases and J gave up 0 bases, with 10 bases separating them. Germline values: CDR1 SGHVS, CDR2 FNYEAQ. This CDR3 has 15 amino acids. The DNA for the CDR3 is TGTGCCAGCAGCTCTCCGGTTTCCTCTGGAAACACCATATATTTT. Its protein is CASSSPVSSGNTIYF.

This clone occurred a few times. The V and J genes are TRBV3-1 (or the pseudogene TRBV3-2) and TRBJ1-1; possibly TRBD1 for D (6 bases). V lost 5 bases and J 1 base, leaving 11 bases between the germline ends. The CDR3 contains 14 residues. Germline CDR1 is LGHDT and CDR2 is YNNKEL (reference sequence). The CDR3 nucleotides read TGTGCCAGCAGCGCTCCAGGGGAGAACACTGAAGCTTTCTTT. This gives the protein CASSAPGENTEAFF.

The V call is TRBV4-2, the J call TRBJ2-2; 7 bases align to TRBD2. The CDR3 spans 16 residues. In germline, CDR1 is LGHNA, CDR2 YNFKEQ. Germline trimming cut 7 bases from V and 4 bases from J; bases unmatched to any gene: 12. CDR3 sequence: CASTPWGGEGTGELFF. CDR3 DNA: TGTGCCAGCACCCCCTGGGGGGGGGAGGGCACCGGGGAGCTGTTTTTT.

The rearrangement joins TRBV3-1 (or the pseudogene TRBV3-2) to TRBJ1-4; D is unclear. The CDR3 contains 17 residues. The ends were cut back, 4 bases at V and 0 bases at J, with 15 bases in the middle. The germline gives CDR1 LGHDT, CDR2 YNNKEL (reference sequence). The CDR3 reads CASSPQGKTATNEKLFF. CDR3 DNA: TGTGCCAGCAGCCCCCAAGGGAAAACGGCAACTAATGAAAAACTGTTTTTT.

The chain employs TRBV9 and TRBJ1-2, with 7 bases that match TRBD1. V shed 4 bases and J 8 bases; nucleotides not matched to a gene: 17. CDR1 is SGDLS and CDR2 is YYNGEE in the germline V gene. The CDR3 is made up of 16 amino acids. The CDR3 bases are TGTGCCAGCAGCTTTACCATCCGACAGGGCGCTGAGGGCTACACCTTC. This gives the protein CASSFTIRQGAEGYTF.

V usage is TRBV2 and J usage is TRBJ2-7, with TRBD1 matching over 9 bases. Germline V gene data show CDR1 as SNHLY and CDR2 as FYNNEI. V shed 6 bases and J 3 bases; nucleotides not matched to a gene: 9. This CDR3 contains 15 residues. CDR3 sequence: CASRGWTGDGYEQYF. For the CDR3, the DNA is TGTGCCAGCAGGGGCTGGACAGGGGACGGCTACGAGCAGTACTTC.

The chain uses TRBV5-8 and TRBJ1-5, with a tentative D call TRBD1 (5 bases). Trimming removed 6 bases at V and 9 bases at J, with 16 bases between. CDR3 length: 13 residues. Germline-derived CDR1 and CDR2 are SGHTS and YDEGEE. The CDR3 reads CASTRDSQRPQHF. The CDR3 bases are TGTGCCAGCACCAGGGACTCACAGAGGCCCCAGCATTTT.

The chain carries TRBV5-5 and TRBJ2-3, with D possibly TRBD1 on 6 matching bases. Trimming took off 4 bases at V and 2 bases at J, with 11 bases between the two ends. The CDR3 is 14 amino acids. Germline V CDR1 and CDR2: SGHKS, YYEKEE (reference sequence). The CDR3 spells CASSNQGITDTQYF. The CDR3 DNA sequence: TGTGCCAGCAGCAACCAGGGGATCACAGATACGCAGTATTTT.

This clone was seen only a few times. The CDR3 protein is CASTTLGSQFF. In DNA form, the CDR3 reads TGTGCCAGTACCACCCTTGGATCGCAGTTCTTC. V and J are TRBV19 and TRBJ2-1; D gene ambiguous. The length of the CDR3 is 11 residues. Germline V gene data show CDR1 as LNHDA and CDR2 as SQIVND (reference sequence). V gave up 7 bases and J gave up 12 bases, with 13 bases separating them.

The rearrangement links TRBV7-9 to TRBJ1-1; unclear D gene. The germline gives CDR1 SEHNR, CDR2 FQNEAQ (reference sequence). The CDR3 extends over 13 amino acids. V was cut by 5 bases and J by 1 base, with 8 bases left in between. The CDR3 DNA sequence: TGTGCCAGCAGCCCCGGGTGGAACACTGAAGCTTTCTTT. As protein: CASSPGWNTEAFF.

The chain employs TRBV5-1 and TRBJ1-1; 7 nucleotides align to TRBD1. The CDR3 has 15 amino acids. Germline V CDR1 and CDR2: SGHRS, YFSETQ. The ends lost 4 bases at V and 1 base at J; junction bases unmatched: 7. This chain's CDR3 is CASSGGTAKNTEAFF. CDR3 DNA sequence: TGCGCCAGCAGCGGCGGGACAGCGAAGAACACTGAAGCTTTCTTT.

This clone has more than one count but fewer than ten. The chain combines TRBV7-3 with TRBJ1-6; TRBD1 matches 9 bases. Per germline, CDR1 SGHTA and CDR2 FQGTGA. The V and J ends lost 5 bases and 8 bases, in that order; junction bases with no gene match: 1. This CDR3 comprises 13 residues. CDR3 in DNA: TGTGCCAGCAGCCGGGACAGGGATTCACCCCTCCACTTT. Its translation is CASSRDRDSPLHF.

The J gene is TRBJ1-2, the V gene TRBV6-5, with 9 nucleotides matching TRBD1. This CDR3 contains 14 residues. In germline, CDR1 is MNHEY, CDR2 SVGAGI. V dropped 7 bases and J dropped 5; count of bases not matched to a gene: 8. The CDR3 coding sequence is TGTGCCAGCACCCCATCCGGACAGGGGTATGGCTACACCTTC. The encoded protein is CASTPSGQGYGYTF.

Only a few counts were recorded for this clone. The chain joins TRBV28 to TRBJ1-4; no firm D call. The CDR3 has 15 amino acids. V was pared by 6 bases and J by 8 bases, with 19 bases between. CDR1 is MDHEN and CDR2 is SYDVKM in the germline V gene. The CDR3 DNA follows: TGTGCCAGCAGCCCCGTAATGGGGATTAGGGAAAAACTGTTTTTT. This gives the protein CASSPVMGIREKLFF.

Here the CDR3 DNA reads TGTGCCAGCTCCCGGCTGGGTGAAAAACTGTTTTTT. Residues: CASSRLGEKLFF. The chain has TRBV18 and TRBJ1-4; D gene uncertain. The V and J ends lost 6 bases and 7 bases respectively, with 9 bases between them. Germline loops: CDR1 KGHSH, CDR2 LQKENI. CDR3 size: 12 residues.

The J gene is TRBJ2-2, the V gene TRBV5-6; D call uncertain. The CDR3 loop spans 16 amino acids. V was cut by 3 bases and J by 0 bases, with 12 bases left in between. Germline CDR1 reads SGHDT; CDR2 reads YYEEEE. In DNA form, the CDR3 reads TGTGCCAGCAGCTCCATCTCCAGACCGAACACCGGGGAGCTGTTTTTT. Translation: CASSSISRPNTGELFF.

The genes are TRBV4-1 and TRBJ1-2, with a possible D match to TRBD1 (5 bases). The ends were cut back, 0 bases at V and 9 bases at J, with 11 bases in the middle. The germline gives CDR1 MGHRA, CDR2 YSYEKL. The CDR3 contains 13 residues. The CDR3, as DNA: TGCGCCAGCAGCCAAGATAAGGGGACCAGCTACACCTTC. Its protein product is CASSQDKGTSYTF.

This chain links TRBV28 with TRBJ2-7; TRBD1 might be the D (6 bases). The ends were cut back, 2 bases at V and 7 bases at J, with 15 bases in the middle. This CDR3 is built from 14 residues. The germline gives CDR1 MDHEN, CDR2 SYDVKM. DNA of the CDR3: TGTGCCAGCAGTTTAGGGCATGCTAGGGGGGAGCAGTACTTC. Its translation: CASSLGHARGEQYF.

This clone has just a few counts. The chain links TRBV3-1 (or the pseudogene TRBV3-2) to TRBJ2-7; D is undetermined. From germline, CDR1 is LGHDT and CDR2 YNNKEL (reference sequence). This CDR3 contains 12 residues. Trimming took 4 bases from V and 3 from J, leaving 7 bases between them. The CDR3 DNA follows: TGTGCCAGCAGCCGTTACGGCTACGAGCAGTACTTC. Protein: CASSRYGYEQYF.

This clone was seen only a few times. The same CDR3 can be traced to other DNA sequences in this sample. V gene TRBV19 combines with J gene TRBJ1-5; D uncertain. CDR1 and CDR2 (germline): LNHDA, SQIVND (reference sequence). V lost 2 bases and J 0 bases, leaving 5 bases between the germline ends. The length of the CDR3 is 14 residues. The chain's CDR3 is CASSIRGSNQPQHF. For the CDR3, the DNA is TGTGCCAGTAGTATACGGGGTAGCAATCAGCCCCAGCATTTT.

The genes are TRBV13 and TRBJ2-2; D perhaps matches TRBD2 (5 bases). Germline V CDR1 and CDR2: PRHDT, FYEKMQ (reference sequence). V shed 5 bases and J shed 7 bases, with 8 bases lying between them. The CDR3 extends over 12 amino acids. CDR3 region: CASSLGGGELFF. The CDR3 DNA reads TGTGCCAGCAGCCTCGGAGGCGGGGAGCTGTTTTTT.

This clone is a singleton in its sample. This chain uses TRBV14 with TRBJ1-6, with 10 bases fitting TRBD1. V trimming: 1 base; J trimming: 5 bases; junction bases outside the gene matches: 5. Germline V gives CDR1 SGHDN, CDR2 FVKESK. The CDR3 is made up of 17 amino acids. In nucleotides, the CDR3 is TGTGCCAGCAGCCAAGTGGGACAGGGGTTTCATAATTCACCCCTCCACTTT. Protein sequence: CASSQVGQGFHNSPLHF.

The chain recombines TRBV5-1 with TRBJ2-2; the D call may be TRBD1 or TRBD2 (5 bases each). Germline V CDR1 and CDR2: SGHRS, YFSETQ. Deletions cut 5 bases from V and 1 base from J, with 12 bases between. This CDR3 has 15 residues. CDR3 residues: CASSPGTVNTGELFF. For the CDR3, the DNA is TGCGCCAGCAGTCCCGGGACGGTGAACACCGGGGAGCTGTTTTTT.

The chain links TRBV6-5 to TRBJ1-2; 9 bases agree with TRBD1. The CDR3 has 16 amino acids. Germline V lookup: CDR1 MNHEY, CDR2 SVGAGI. V lost 2 bases to trimming and J lost 6 bases; unmatched junction nucleotides: 10. CDR3 amino acids: CASSYAGDRVGNGYTF. Written as DNA, the CDR3 is TGTGCCAGCAGTTACGCCGGGGACAGGGTTGGAAATGGCTACACCTTC.

The rearrangement joins TRBV28 to TRBJ2-7; D gene ambiguous. The CDR3 sequence is 13 residues long. V lost 1 base to trimming and J lost 4 bases, with 8 bases between them. Germline V gene sequence: CDR1 MDHEN, CDR2 SYDVKM. DNA for the CDR3: TGTGCCAGCAGTTTATATGTCCTTTACGAGCAGTACTTC. It is translated as CASSLYVLYEQYF.

V usage is TRBV18 and J usage is TRBJ2-1; D might be TRBD1 (5 bases). In germline, CDR1 is KGHSH, CDR2 LQKENI. V dropped 1 base and J dropped 5 bases, with 6 bases sitting between them. CDR3 size: 13 residues. The CDR3 is CASSPLQDNEQFF. The CDR3 nucleotides read TGTGCCAGCTCACCACTACAGGACAATGAGCAGTTCTTC.

CDR3 bases: TGTGCCAGCAACCGGGTCTCGGGGGCCAACGTCCTGACTTTC. It specifies CASNRVSGANVLTF. The chain links TRBV2 to TRBJ2-6; D is unclear. The length of the CDR3 is 14 residues. V lost 7 bases and J 4 bases, leaving 11 bases between the germline ends. Germline values: CDR1 SNHLY, CDR2 FYNNEI.

The chain combines TRBV14 with TRBJ2-1; 9 bases are a match to TRBD1. The CDR3 length is 15 residues. The germline CDR1 and CDR2 sequences are SGHDN and FVKESK. Trimming took 0 bases from V and 8 from J; bases not matched to a gene: 5. CDR3 bases: TGTGCCAGCAGCCAAGATCGGGACAGGGTCTATGAGCAGTTCTTC. This gives the protein CASSQDRDRVYEQFF.

This clone is judged medium-sized (0.01 to 0.1%). A junction end diverges from the germline sequence, so it may reflect a read error. The chain uses TRBV28 and TRBJ2-7; possibly TRBD2 for D (6 bases). CDR3 length: 12 amino acids. Per the germline V gene, CDR1 is MDHEN and CDR2 is SYDVKM. The CDR3: CASGISGYGQYF. The CDR3 bases are TGTGCCAGCGGGATAAGCGGGTACGGGCAGTACTTC. Combining the CDR3 with reference TRBV28 and TRBJ2-7 gives the whole variable domain DVKVTQSSRYLVKRTGEKVFLECVQDMDHENMFWYRQDPGLGLRLIYFSYDVKMKEKGDIPEGYSVSREKKERFSLILESASTNQTSMYLCASGISGYGQYFGPGTRLTVT.